The clone carrying this T cell receptor (beta chain) was observed a handful of times. What it binds is not known. The sample is drawn from a study of T cell therapy after organ transplantation. Time point of the sample: 4-8 weeks after completion of therapy. TCRdb's table, derived via immunoSEQ multiplex PCR, lists solely in-frame clones and lacks some. The sample contains about 6,000 clones, just under 75% of which appear only once. The CDR3 covers 17 residues. CDR1 SGHTA and CDR2 FQGNSA come from the germline V gene. After removal of 5 bases from V and 3 bases from J, the junction contained 15 bases not matched to a gene.

The chain joins TRBV7-2 to TRBJ2-7; 8 bases match TRBD2. The source is a human patient who had received a solid organ transplant and had CMV disease. Part of the T cells may come from the graft donor. Here the sequenced sample was CD8+ T cells from blood, taken after autologous CMV-specific T cell therapy. The DNA of the CDR3 is TGTGCCAGCAGCCCAACAGGGTTTGTAGCGGGGAGCTACGAGCAGTACTTC. The encoded protein is CASSPTGFVAGSYEQYF.